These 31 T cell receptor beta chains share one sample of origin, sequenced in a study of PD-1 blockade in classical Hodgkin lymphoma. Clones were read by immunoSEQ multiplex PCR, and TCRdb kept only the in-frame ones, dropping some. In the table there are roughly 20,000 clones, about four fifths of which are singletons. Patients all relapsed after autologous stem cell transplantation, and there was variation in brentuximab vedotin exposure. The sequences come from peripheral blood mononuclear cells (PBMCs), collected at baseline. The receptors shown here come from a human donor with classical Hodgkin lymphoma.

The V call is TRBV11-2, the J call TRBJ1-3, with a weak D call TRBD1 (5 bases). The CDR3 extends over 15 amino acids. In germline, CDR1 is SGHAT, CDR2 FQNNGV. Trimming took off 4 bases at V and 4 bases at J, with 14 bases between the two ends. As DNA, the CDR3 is TGTGCCAGCAGCTCGTCGTGGGGGAGGGGAAACACCATATATTTT. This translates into CASSSSWGRGNTIYF. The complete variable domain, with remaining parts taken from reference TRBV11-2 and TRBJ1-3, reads EAGVAQSPRYKIIEKRQSVAFWCNPISGHATLYWYQQILGQGPKLLIQFQNNGVVDDSQLPKDRFSAERLKGVDSTLKIQPAKLEDSAVYLCASSSSWGRGNTIYFGEGSWLTVV.

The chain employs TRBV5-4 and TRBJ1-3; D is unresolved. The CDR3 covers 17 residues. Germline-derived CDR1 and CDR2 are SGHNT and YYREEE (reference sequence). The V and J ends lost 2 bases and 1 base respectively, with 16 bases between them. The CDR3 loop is CASSFGRWGDSGNTIYF. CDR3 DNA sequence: TGTGCCAGCAGCTTTGGTCGATGGGGTGATTCTGGAAACACCATATATTTT.

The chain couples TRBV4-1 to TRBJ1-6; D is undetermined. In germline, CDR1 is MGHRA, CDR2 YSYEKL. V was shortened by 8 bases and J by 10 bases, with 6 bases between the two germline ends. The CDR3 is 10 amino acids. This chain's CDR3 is CASGFSPLHF. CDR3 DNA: TGCGCCAGCGGATTCTCACCCCTCCACTTT.

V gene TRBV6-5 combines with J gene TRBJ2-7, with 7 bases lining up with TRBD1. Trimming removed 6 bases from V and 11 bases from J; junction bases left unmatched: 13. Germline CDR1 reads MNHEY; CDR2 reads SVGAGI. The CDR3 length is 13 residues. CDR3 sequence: CASRPDRWGLEYF. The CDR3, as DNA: TGTGCCAGCAGGCCGGACAGGTGGGGGCTCGAGTACTTC.

The CDR3 spells CATTGAYEQYF. CDR3 DNA sequence: TGTGCCACGACGGGGGCTTACGAGCAGTACTTC. V is TRBV6-5 and J is TRBJ2-7; the D call may be TRBD1 or TRBD2 (6 bases each). Trimming pared 10 bases from V and 4 bases from J, leaving 11 bases between. CDR1 is MNHEY and CDR2 is SVGAGI in the germline V gene. This CDR3 comprises 11 residues.

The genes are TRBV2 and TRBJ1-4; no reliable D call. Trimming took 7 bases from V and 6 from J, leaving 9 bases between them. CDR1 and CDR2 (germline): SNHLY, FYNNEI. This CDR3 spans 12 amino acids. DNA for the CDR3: TGTGCCAGCAACCGGAGAGATGAAAAACTGTTTTTT. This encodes CASNRRDEKLFF.

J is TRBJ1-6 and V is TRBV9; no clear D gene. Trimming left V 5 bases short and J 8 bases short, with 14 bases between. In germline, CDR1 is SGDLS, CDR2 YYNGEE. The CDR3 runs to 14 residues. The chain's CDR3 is CASSDQGRDSPLHF. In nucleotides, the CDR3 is TGTGCCAGCAGTGATCAAGGCCGGGATTCACCCCTCCACTTT.

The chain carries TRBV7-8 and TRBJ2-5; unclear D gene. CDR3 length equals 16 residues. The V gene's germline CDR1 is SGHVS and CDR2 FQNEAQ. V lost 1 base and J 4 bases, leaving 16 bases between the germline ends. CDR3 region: CASSLVGRRLGETQYF. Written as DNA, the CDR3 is TGTGCCAGCAGCTTAGTTGGCCGGCGATTGGGAGAGACCCAGTACTTC.

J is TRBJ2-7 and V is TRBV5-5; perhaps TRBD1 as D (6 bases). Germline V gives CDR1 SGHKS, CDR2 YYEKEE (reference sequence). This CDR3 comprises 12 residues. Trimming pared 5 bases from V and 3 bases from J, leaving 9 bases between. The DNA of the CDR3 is TGTGCCAGCAGGCCGGACAGCTACGAGCAGTACTTC. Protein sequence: CASRPDSYEQYF. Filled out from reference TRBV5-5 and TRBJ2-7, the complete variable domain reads DAGVTQSPTHLIKTRGQQVTLRCSPISGHKSVSWYQQVLGQGPQFIFQYYEKEERGRGNFPDRFSARQFPNYSSELNVNALLLGDSALYLCASRPDSYEQYFGPGTRLTVT.

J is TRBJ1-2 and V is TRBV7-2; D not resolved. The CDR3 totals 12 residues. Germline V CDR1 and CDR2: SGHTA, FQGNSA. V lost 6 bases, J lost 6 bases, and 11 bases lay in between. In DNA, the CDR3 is TGTGCCAGCAGACCACGACCGAATGGCTACACCTTC. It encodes CASRPRPNGYTF.

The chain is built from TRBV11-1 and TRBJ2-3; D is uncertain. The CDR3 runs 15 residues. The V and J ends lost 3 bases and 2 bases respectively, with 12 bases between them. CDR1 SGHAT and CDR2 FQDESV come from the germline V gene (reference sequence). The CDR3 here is CASSFRRWPTDTQYF. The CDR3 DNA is TGTGCCAGCAGCTTCAGGAGATGGCCCACAGATACGCAGTATTTT.

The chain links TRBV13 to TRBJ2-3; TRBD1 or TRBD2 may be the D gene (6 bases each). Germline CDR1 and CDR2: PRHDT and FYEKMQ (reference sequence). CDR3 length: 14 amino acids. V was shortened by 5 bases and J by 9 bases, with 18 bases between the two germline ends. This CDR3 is CASSLWKGGRTQYF. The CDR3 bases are TGTGCCAGCAGCCTATGGAAGGGGGGCAGGACGCAGTATTTT.

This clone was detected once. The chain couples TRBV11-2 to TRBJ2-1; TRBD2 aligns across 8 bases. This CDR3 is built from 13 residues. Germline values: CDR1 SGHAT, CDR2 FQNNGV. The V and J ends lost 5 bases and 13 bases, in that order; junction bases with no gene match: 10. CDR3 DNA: TGTGCCAGCAGCCTGGGACTAGTCTCGGCTCAGTTCTTC. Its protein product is CASSLGLVSAQFF.

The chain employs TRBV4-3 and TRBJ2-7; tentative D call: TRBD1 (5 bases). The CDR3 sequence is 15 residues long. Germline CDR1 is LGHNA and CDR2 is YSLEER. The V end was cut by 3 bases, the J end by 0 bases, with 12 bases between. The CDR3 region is CASSQQDTSSYEQYF. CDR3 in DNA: TGCGCCAGCAGCCAGCAGGACACGAGCTCCTACGAGCAGTACTTC.

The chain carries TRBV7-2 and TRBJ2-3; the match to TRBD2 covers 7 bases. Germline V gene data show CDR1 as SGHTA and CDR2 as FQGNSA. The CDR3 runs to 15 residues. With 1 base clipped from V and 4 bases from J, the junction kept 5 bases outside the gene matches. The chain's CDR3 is CASSLVAGVSDTQYF. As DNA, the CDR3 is TGTGCCAGCAGCTTAGTGGCGGGGGTTTCAGATACGCAGTATTTT.

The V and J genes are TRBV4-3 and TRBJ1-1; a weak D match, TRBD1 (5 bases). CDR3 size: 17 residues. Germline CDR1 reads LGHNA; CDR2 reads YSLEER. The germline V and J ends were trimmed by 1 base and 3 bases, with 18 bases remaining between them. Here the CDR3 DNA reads TGCGCCAGCAGCCAAGGCGCGGGACTCCCCGGCCACACTGAAGCTTTCTTT. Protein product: CASSQGAGLPGHTEAFF.

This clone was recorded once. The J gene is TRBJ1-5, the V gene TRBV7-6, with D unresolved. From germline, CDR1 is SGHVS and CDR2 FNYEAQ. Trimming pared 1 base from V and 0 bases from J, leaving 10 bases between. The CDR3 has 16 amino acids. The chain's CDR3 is CASSLEGYYSNQPQHF. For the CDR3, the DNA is TGTGCCAGCAGCTTAGAAGGATACTATAGCAATCAGCCCCAGCATTTT. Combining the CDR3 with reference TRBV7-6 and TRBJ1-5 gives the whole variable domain GAGVSQSPRYKVTKRGQDVALRCDPISGHVSLYWYRQALGQGPEFLTYFNYEAQQDKSGLPNDRFSAERPEGSISTLTIQRTEQRDSAMYRCASSLEGYYSNQPQHFGDGTRLSIL.

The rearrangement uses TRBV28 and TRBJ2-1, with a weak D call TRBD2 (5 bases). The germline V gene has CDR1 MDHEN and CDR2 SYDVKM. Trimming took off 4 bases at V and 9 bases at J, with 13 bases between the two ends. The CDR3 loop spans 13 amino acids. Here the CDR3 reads CASSSRGAGEQFF. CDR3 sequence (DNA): TGTGCCAGCAGTTCTCGGGGTGCAGGTGAGCAGTTCTTC.

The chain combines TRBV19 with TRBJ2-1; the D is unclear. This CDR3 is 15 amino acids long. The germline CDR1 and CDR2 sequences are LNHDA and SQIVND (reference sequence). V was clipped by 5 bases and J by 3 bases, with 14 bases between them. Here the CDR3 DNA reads TGTGCCAGTAGTGACCCAGATACCGTCTACAATGAGCAGTTCTTC. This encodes CASSDPDTVYNEQFF.

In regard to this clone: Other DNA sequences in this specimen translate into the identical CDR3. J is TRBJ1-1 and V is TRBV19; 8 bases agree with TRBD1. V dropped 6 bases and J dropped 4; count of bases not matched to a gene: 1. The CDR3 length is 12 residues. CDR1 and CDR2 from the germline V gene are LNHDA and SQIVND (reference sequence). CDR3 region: CASRDRATEAFF. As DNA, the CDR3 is TGTGCCAGTAGGGACAGGGCCACTGAAGCTTTCTTT.

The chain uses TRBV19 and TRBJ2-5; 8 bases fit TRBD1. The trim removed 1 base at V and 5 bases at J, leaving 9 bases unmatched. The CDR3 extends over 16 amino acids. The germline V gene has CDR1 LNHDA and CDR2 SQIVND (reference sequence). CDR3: CASSIGRTGSEETQYF. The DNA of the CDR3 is TGTGCCAGTAGTATAGGAAGGACAGGGTCGGAGGAGACCCAGTACTTC.

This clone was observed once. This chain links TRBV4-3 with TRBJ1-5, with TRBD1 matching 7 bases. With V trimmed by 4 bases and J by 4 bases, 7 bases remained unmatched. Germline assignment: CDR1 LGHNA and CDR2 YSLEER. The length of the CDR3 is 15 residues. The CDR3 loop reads CASSPRQGPNQPQHF. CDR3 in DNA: TGCGCCAGCAGCCCCAGACAGGGTCCAAATCAGCCCCAGCATTTT.

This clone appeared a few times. The CDR3 here is CAWSNRGFTEAFF. In DNA form, the CDR3 reads TGTGCCTGGAGTAATAGGGGCTTCACTGAAGCTTTCTTT. V gene TRBV30 combines with J gene TRBJ1-1; possible D gene TRBD1, 5 bases. CDR1 and CDR2 (germline): GTSNPN, SVGIG (reference sequence). The CDR3 length is 13 residues. V was shortened by 2 bases and J by 4 bases, with 11 bases between the two germline ends.

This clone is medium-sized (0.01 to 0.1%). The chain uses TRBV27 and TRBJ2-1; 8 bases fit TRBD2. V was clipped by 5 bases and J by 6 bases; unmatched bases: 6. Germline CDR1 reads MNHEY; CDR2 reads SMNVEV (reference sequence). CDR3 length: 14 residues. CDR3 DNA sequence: TGTGCCAGCAGTCTCGGGACTAGGGTCAATGAGCAGTTCTTC. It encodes CASSLGTRVNEQFF.

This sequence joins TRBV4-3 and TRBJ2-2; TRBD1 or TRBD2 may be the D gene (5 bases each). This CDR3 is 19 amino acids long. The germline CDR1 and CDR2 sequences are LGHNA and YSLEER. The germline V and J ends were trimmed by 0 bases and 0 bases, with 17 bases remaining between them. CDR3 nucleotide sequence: TGCGCCAGCAGCCAAGACTGGGACGGTACGCTCACGAACACCGGGGAGCTGTTTTTT. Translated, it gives CASSQDWDGTLTNTGELFF.

The CDR3: CASSLLAGGLTDTQYF. The CDR3 coding sequence is TGTGCCAGCAGCTTACTAGCGGGGGGGTTGACAGATACGCAGTATTTT. The chain carries TRBV11-2 and TRBJ2-3; 12 bases align to TRBD2. V dropped 2 bases and J dropped 3; count of bases not matched to a gene: 3. Germline-derived CDR1 and CDR2 are SGHAT and FQNNGV. This CDR3 contains 16 residues.

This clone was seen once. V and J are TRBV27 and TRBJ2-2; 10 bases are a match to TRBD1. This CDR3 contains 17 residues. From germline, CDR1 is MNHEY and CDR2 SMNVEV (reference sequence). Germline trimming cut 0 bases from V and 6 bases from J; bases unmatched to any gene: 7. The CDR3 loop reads CASSLSFGTGVAGELFF. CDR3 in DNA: TGTGCCAGCAGTTTATCGTTCGGGACAGGGGTAGCCGGGGAGCTGTTTTTT.

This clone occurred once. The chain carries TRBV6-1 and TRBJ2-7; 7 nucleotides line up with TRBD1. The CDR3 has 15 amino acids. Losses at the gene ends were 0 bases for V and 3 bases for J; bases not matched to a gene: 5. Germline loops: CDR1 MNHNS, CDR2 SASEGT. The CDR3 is CASSEAQGGRYEQYF. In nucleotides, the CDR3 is TGTGCCAGCAGTGAAGCCCAAGGGGGCCGCTACGAGCAGTACTTC.

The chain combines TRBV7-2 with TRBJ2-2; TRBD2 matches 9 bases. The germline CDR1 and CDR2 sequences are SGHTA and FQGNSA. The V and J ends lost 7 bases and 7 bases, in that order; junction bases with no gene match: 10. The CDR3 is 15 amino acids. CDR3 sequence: CASTLVPSGVGELFF. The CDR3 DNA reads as TGTGCCAGCACCCTAGTCCCTAGCGGGGTCGGGGAGCTGTTTTTT.

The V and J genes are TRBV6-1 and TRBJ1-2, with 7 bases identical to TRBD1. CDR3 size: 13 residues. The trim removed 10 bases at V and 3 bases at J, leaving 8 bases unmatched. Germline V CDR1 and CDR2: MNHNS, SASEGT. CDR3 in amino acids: CATKGGGYYGYTF. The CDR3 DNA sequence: TGTGCCACCAAAGGGGGCGGATACTATGGCTACACCTTC.

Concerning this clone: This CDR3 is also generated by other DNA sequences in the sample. The DNA of the CDR3 is TGTGCCAGCAGCTCAAGCGGGACTGAAGCTTTCTTT. Translating gives CASSSSGTEAFF. The V gene is TRBV7-9, the J gene TRBJ1-1; D is unresolved. The CDR3 is 12 residues long. Trimming cost V 4 bases and J 5 bases, with 8 bases left between them. Germline lookup yields CDR1 SEHNR and CDR2 FQNEAQ (reference sequence).